This is a list of T cell receptor beta chains from one sample in a study of immune evolution from preneoplasia to lung adenocarcinoma. Repertoires were generated with immunoSEQ multiplex PCR, while TCRdb's copy carries only in-frame clones and drops some. The data show 2,000 to 2,500 clones, 84% seen once. The sequencing sample was made of FFPE invasive lung adenocarcinoma tissue. The receptors here all came from a person aged 55-80 years with invasive lung adenocarcinoma. Each CDR3 is given with its conserved first and last residue.

TRBV27 CASSFGTSLSNEQFF
TRBV6-5 CASSYSGTGSGNTIYF
TRBV28 CASSYGQGDGYTF
TRBV6-4 CASSDRHRGSPLHF
TRBV10-1 CASRASGAGETQYF
TRBV28 CASRTTGVSNQPQHF
TRBV5-1 CASSPGALSNQPQHF
TRBV4-2 CASSQAVGLVTGELFF
TRBV18 CASSPVHTYNEQFF
TRBV30 CAWSPGAGQETQYF
TRBV7-9 CASSRRTGELFF
TRBV7-8 CASSLQVRGGYTF
TRBV30 CAWGWDGNYEQYF
TRBV2 CASSVMGPNTEAFF
TRBV6-6 CASSFPQGLNTGELFF
TRBV5-8 CASSWEGANTQYF
TRBV27 CASSSHGTGTMNTEAFF
TRBV30 CAWSVDTEAFF
TRBV9 CASSPSNTGELFF
TRBV30 CAWSVGTTDTQYF
TRBV7-2 CASSRGDEQFF
TRBV7-2 CASSLDSGHFNEQFF
TRBV28 CASKYRGTNQPQHF
TRBV9 CASSVAAANQPQHF
TRBV18 CASSPPWSSLETQYF
TRBV4-3 CASSQDEGSPSYEQYF
TRBV4-1 CASSQGLAGYEQYF
TRBV11-2 CASSPSAPNQPQHF
TRBV6-4 CARTSDNPAKGNQPQHF
TRBV30 CAWSVRGGIQPQHF
TRBV11-1 CASSRGRQEDYEQYF
TRBV4-2 CASSLEGVSEQYF
TRBV10-3 CAISLPGQGQETQYF
TRBV5-8 CASSLEGLARAQETQYF
TRBV7-8 CASSLAGSGVTDTQYF
TRBV10-3 CATATSGSTYEQYF
TRBV27 CASSLFPSSGVSYEQYF
TRBV5-5 CASSFSLGQGFGYTF
TRBV18 CASSPANREAFF
TRBV11-2 CASSFSKGSGTEAFF
TRBV5-1 CASSQEGRNTGELFF
TRBV7-9 CASSLGGVTEAFF
TRBV25-1 CASRIGSSYEQYF
TRBV20-1 CSARVQETQYF
TRBV30 CAWSWGGEQFF
TRBV5-1 CASSLGQNGDEQYF
TRBV5-1 CASSLDRWGAEQYF
TRBV4-3 CASSQDVNQETQYF
TRBV7-8 CASSLGDYTDTQYF
TRBV4-3 CASSQDSGNTIYF
TRBV7-2 CASSFSRQNTEAFF
TRBV7-6 CASSLARLAGGQLDEQFF
TRBV7-7 CASSLGLLSETQYF
TRBV29-1 CSETDDTEAFF
TRBV28 CASTHPRNTEAFF